This T cell receptor (beta chain) is drawn from a study of Ad26.COV2.S vaccination and SARS-CoV-2 variants. Study-level results: Substantial post-vaccination breadth of spike-specific CD8+ and CD4+ T cell responses was reported. Spike-specific TCR breadth was greater in vaccine than placebo recipients. It is possible that the TCR breadth and depth analyses underestimated the total T cell responses.

With regard to this clone: The antigen remains unidentified.

Using immunoSEQ multiplex PCR, the repertoire was profiled, and TCRdb retains in-frame clones only, with some absent. The top ten hold approximately 5.1% of the sample, which has approximately 140,000 clones, roughly 89% seen once. Trimming at V came to 5 bases and at J to 5 bases, leaving 11 bases not matched to a gene. The CDR3 runs 15 residues. Germline CDR1 reads SEHNR; CDR2 reads FQNEAQ (reference sequence). The TCR was taken from a human donor who had recovered from COVID-19. The chain has TRBV7-9 and TRBJ2-5, with TRBD1 matching over 7 bases. Sample: peripheral blood, taken after recovery from COVID-19. Here the CDR3 reads CASSPIRGFGETQYF. CDR3 nucleotides: TGTGCCAGCAGCCCCATCAGGGGGTTTGGGGAGACCCAGTACTTC.